This TCR beta chain was identified in a study of radiotherapy plus CTLA-4 blockade in lung cancer (dated by TCRdb to between 2017 and 2018). For the study in its entirety: Among enrolled patients, roughly 17% had an objective response and roughly 30% reached disease control.

Points the paper makes about the study in general: TCR clones derived from tumors expanded in peripheral blood after treatment with radiotherapy and ipilimumab. Increased serum interferon-beta after radiation, together with early dynamic changes in blood T cell clones, were reported to be the strongest predictors of response.

The CDR3, cysteine through phenylalanine, is 14 amino acids long. Left in the record is the CDR3 DNA by itself, 42 bases read in frame from the first base. V and J are trimmed by 5 bases and 6 bases, and the gene matches miss 7 bases of the junction. Looking up the germline V gene yields CDR1 SNHLY and CDR2 FYNNEI. Only a few counts were recorded for this clone. What this receptor recognizes is not known. Base qualities are not provided; no much larger clone lies one nucleotide away. Library prep was done by the immunoSEQ multiplex PCR assay. In TCRdb, the immuneACCESS table is reduced to in-frame sequences with V and J assigned. These tables do not hold every clone; where another copy was compared, an unresolved V gene accounts for under half, and the others remain unexplained. The sample includes nearly 15,000 clones, with approximately 75% observed a single time. The top ten hold roughly 50% of the sample.

In this study, focal radiation therapy paired with CTLA-4 blockade (ipilimumab) was tested in patients who had chemo-refractory metastatic non-small-cell lung cancer. The chain links TRBV2 with TRBJ2-7; 10 junctional bases match TRBD1. The sequence derives from a human donor with non-small cell lung cancer whose response to radiotherapy plus ipilimumab could not be evaluated. Sequencing used peripheral blood, obtained from a patient treated with radiotherapy plus ipilimumab. The CDR3 region reads CASSFRDRGPEQYF. The sequenced DNA: TGTGCCAGCAGTTTCCGGGACAGGGGTCCCGAGCAGTACTTC.